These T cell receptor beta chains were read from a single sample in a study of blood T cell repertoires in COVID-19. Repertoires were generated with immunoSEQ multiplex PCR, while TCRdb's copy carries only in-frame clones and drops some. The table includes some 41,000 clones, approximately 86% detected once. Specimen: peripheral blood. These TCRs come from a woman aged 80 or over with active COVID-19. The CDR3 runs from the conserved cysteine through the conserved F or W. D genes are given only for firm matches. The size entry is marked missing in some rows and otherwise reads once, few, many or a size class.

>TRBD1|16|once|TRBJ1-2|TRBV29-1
TGCAGCGTTCCCGGGACAGGGGCGGTTATGAACTATGGCTACACCTTC
CSVPGTGAVMNYGYTF
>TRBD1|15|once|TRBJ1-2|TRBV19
TGTGCCAGTTATTCCCCGGGACAGATACGCTCTGGCTACACCTTC
CASYSPGQIRSGYTF
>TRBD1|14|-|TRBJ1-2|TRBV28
TGTGCCAGCAGAAGCGGACAGGGAGTTTCTGGCTACACCTTC
CASRSGQGVSGYTF
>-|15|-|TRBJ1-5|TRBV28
TGTGCCAGCAAACACAGGCGAGCTGGCAATCAGCCCCAGCATTTT
CASKHRRAGNQPQHF
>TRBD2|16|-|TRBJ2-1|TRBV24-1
TGTGCCACCAGTCCCAAACTAGCGCGAATGGACAATGAGCAGTTCTTC
CATSPKLARMDNEQFF
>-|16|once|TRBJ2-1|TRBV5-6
TGTGCCAGCAGCTTGTGGGGAGCACATGGGATGAATGAGCAGTTCTTC
CASSLWGAHGMNEQFF
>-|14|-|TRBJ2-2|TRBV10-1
TGCGCCAGCAGTGTGGGGCAGGGGACCGGGGAGCTGTTTTTT
CASSVGQGTGELFF
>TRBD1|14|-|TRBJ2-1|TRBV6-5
TGTGCCAGCAGGGGGGACAGGAGGCGAAATGAGCAGTTCTTC
CASRGDRRRNEQFF
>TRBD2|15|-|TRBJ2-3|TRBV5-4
TGTGCCAGCAGCACGAGCGGGGCCCTCCCAGATACGCAGTATTTT
CASSTSGALPDTQYF
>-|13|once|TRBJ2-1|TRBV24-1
TGTGCCACCAGTGGCGGTCCCTACAATGAGCAGTTCTTC
CATSGGPYNEQFF
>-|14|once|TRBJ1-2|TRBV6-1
TGTGCCAGCAGTGAAGGTCAGGCTAACTATGGCTACACCTTC
CASSEGQANYGYTF
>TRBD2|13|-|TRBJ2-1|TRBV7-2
TGTGCCAGCAACTCGGGGGGGATTAGTGAGCAGTTCTTC
CASNSGGISEQFF
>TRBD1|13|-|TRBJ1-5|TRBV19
TGTGCCAGTAGTGGGACAGGCAATCAGCCCCAGCATTTT
CASSGTGNQPQHF
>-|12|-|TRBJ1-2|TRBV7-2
TGTGCCAGCAGGGGGGCAGGCTATGGCTACACCTTC
CASRGAGYGYTF
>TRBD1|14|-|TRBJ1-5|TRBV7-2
TGTGCCAGCAGCCTAGACAGGGTGGGTCAGCCCCAGCATTTT
CASSLDRVGQPQHF
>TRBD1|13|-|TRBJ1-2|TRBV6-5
TGTGCCAGCAGCCCCCGACAGGGGCGCCAACCGACCTTC
CASSPRQGRQPTF
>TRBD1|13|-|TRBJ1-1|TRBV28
TGTGCCAGCAGTCCGCGACAGGGGCGCTCAGCTTTCTTT
CASSPRQGRSAFF
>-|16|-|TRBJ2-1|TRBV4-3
TGCGCCAGCAGCCCGAGTGGGCGGGCACCCTACAATGAGCAGTTCTTC
CASSPSGRAPYNEQFF
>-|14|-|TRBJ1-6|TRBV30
TGTGCCTGGAGTGCGGCGGCCTATAATTCACCCCTCCACTTT
CAWSAAAYNSPLHF
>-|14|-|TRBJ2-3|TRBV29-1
TGCAGCGGCCGTCAGGTCCTCCAAGGAGATACGCAGTATTTT
CSGRQVLQGDTQYF
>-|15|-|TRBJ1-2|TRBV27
TGTGCCAGCAGTCCCGCAGGATCGGCTAACTATGGCTACACCTTC
CASSPAGSANYGYTF
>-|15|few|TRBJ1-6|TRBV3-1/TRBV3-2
TGTGCCAGCAGCCAAGTCCGGACAGATAATTCACCCCTCCACTTT
CASSQVRTDNSPLHF
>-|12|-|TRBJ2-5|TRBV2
TGTGCCAGCAGTGTCTCCGGGGAGACCCAGTACTTC
CASSVSGETQYF
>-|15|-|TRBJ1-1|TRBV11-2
TGTGCCAGCAGCTTAGTTGGCGGTCTGAACACTGAAGCTTTCTTT
CASSLVGGLNTEAFF
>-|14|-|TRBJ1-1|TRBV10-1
TGCGCCAGCAGTGGTTCCAGCGGGGCCACTGAAGCTTTCTTT
CASSGSSGATEAFF
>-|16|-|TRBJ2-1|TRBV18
TGTGCCAGCTCACCACCGGACAGCTACCTATTCAATGAGCAGTTCTTC
CASSPPDSYLFNEQFF
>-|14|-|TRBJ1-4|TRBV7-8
TGTGCCAGCAGCAAACAGGGATTTAATGAAAAACTGTTTTTT
CASSKQGFNEKLFF
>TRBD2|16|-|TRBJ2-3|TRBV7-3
TGTGCCAGCAGCTTAGGGCTAGCGGTTAACACAGATACGCAGTATTTT
CASSLGLAVNTDTQYF
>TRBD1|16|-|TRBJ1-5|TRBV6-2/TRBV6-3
TGTGCCAGCAGCAGGGGACAGCTTTATAGCAATCAGCCCCAGCATTTT
CASSRGQLYSNQPQHF
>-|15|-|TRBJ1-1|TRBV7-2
TGTGCCAGCAGCTTAGCGTTGGGGACTAACACTGAAGCTTTCTTT
CASSLALGTNTEAFF
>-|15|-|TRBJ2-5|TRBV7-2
TGTGCCAGCAGCTTAGCGGGGGGGCATCAAGAGACCCAGTACTTC
CASSLAGGHQETQYF
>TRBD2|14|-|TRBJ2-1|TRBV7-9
TGTGCCAGCAGGGCGGGGGGCTCCTACAATGAGCAGTTCTTC
CASRAGGSYNEQFF
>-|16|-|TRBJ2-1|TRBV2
TGTGCCAGCAGTGAACCCGTAGGGGGTCGGAACAATGAGCAGTTCTTC
CASSEPVGGRNNEQFF